These 17 T cell receptor beta chains share one sample of origin, sequenced in a study of T cell clones after liver transplantation (dated by TCRdb to the late 2010s). The protocol used for the library was the immunoSEQ multiplex PCR assay. TCRdb took this table from immuneACCESS and kept in-frame rearrangements with V and J called. Such tables lack part of the clones; where checked against another copy, unresolved V genes explain under half of the gap, and the rest is unexplained. The sample has roughly 80,000 clones on record, roughly 83% of them singletons. The ten top clones hold less than 3.5% of the sample. The starting material was CD4+ T cells from blood, obtained at the 22-month timepoint. These receptor sequences come from a human patient who received a liver transplant. Because of the transplant, the T cells may be the graft donor's rather than the patient's own.

The rearrangement links TRBV7-2 to TRBJ1-1; no clear D. The germline V and J ends were trimmed by 7 bases and 4 bases, with 13 bases remaining between them. CDR3 length: 13 residues. Germline CDR1 SGHTA, CDR2 FQGNSA. CDR3 sequence reads: CASTLAGSTEAFF. The CDR3 DNA reads as TGTGCCAGCACCCTGGCGGGTTCCACTGAAGCTTTCTTT.

This sequence joins TRBV7-9 and TRBJ2-3, with D tentatively TRBD1 or TRBD2 (6 bases each). Between the trimmed V and J ends, which lost 1 base and 1 base, there was a span of 12 bases. There are 16 residues in the CDR3. Germline V lookup: CDR1 SEHNR, CDR2 FQNEAQ (reference sequence). The CDR3 DNA is TGTGCCAGCAGCTTAGATGGGGGGCGCGGCACAGATACGCAGTATTTT. It yields the protein CASSLDGGRGTDTQYF.

This chain uses TRBV7-6 with TRBJ1-4, with D possibly matching TRBD1 (5 bases). V was shortened by 3 bases and J by 8 bases, with 13 bases between the two germline ends. Per the germline V gene, CDR1 is SGHVS and CDR2 is FNYEAQ. The CDR3 has 14 amino acids. The CDR3 sequence is CASSFQGGGEKLFF. CDR3 DNA sequence: TGTGCCAGCAGCTTTCAGGGTGGGGGGGAAAAACTGTTTTTT.

The chain recombines TRBV6-6 with TRBJ2-1; 10 nucleotides agree with TRBD2. The CDR3 spans 14 residues. With V trimmed by 6 bases and J by 9 bases, 8 bases remained unmatched. CDR1 is MNHNY and CDR2 is SVGAGI in the germline V gene (reference sequence). Here the CDR3 reads CASRTSGRRGEQFF. The CDR3 coding sequence is TGTGCCAGCAGGACTAGCGGGCGGCGGGGTGAGCAGTTCTTC.

The genes are TRBV7-3 and TRBJ2-5, with D perhaps matching TRBD1 (6 bases). The CDR3 runs to 16 residues. Germline loops: CDR1 SGHTA, CDR2 FQGTGA. V was clipped by 0 bases and J by 1 base, with 12 bases between them. The CDR3 DNA reads TGTGCCAGCAGCTTAACGACAGGTCAGGGCCAAGAGACCCAGTACTTC. Translated, it gives CASSLTTGQGQETQYF.

The rearrangement uses TRBV5-1 and TRBJ1-5, with D perhaps matching TRBD1 (5 bases). CDR3 size: 15 residues. The V end lost 2 bases, the J end lost 3 bases, and 12 bases lay between the germline ends. Germline lookup yields CDR1 SGHRS and CDR2 YFSETQ. The CDR3 loop is CASSLEGDLNQPQHF. CDR3 sequence (DNA): TGCGCCAGCAGCTTAGAAGGGGACCTCAATCAGCCCCAGCATTTT. The full variable domain, with the rest looked up from reference TRBV5-1 and TRBJ1-5, is KAGVTQTPRYLIKTRGQQVTLSCSPISGHRSVSWYQQTPGQGLQFLFEYFSETQRNKGNFPGRFSGRQFSNSRSEMNVSTLELGDSALYLCASSLEGDLNQPQHFGDGTRLSIL.

The V and J genes are TRBV10-3 and TRBJ2-7; D is undetermined. CDR1 and CDR2 (germline): ENHRY, SYGVKD. CDR3 length equals 12 residues. The V and J ends lost 10 bases and 5 bases respectively, with 15 bases between them. CDR3 region: CATRDRTDEQYF. Here the CDR3 DNA reads TGTGCCACAAGAGACCGGACCGACGAGCAGTACTTC.

The rearrangement uses TRBV7-9 and TRBJ2-7, with D maybe TRBD1 (7 bases). The CDR3 spans 14 residues. Germline lookup yields CDR1 SEHNR and CDR2 FQNEAQ (reference sequence). V was clipped by 5 bases and J by 5 bases, with 16 bases between them. CDR3 DNA sequence: TGTGCCAGCAGCCCTCAGGGGGGAAACCACGAGCAGTACTTC. Its protein is CASSPQGGNHEQYF.

V is TRBV7-2 and J is TRBJ1-1; TRBD1 might be the D (5 bases). Per the germline V gene, CDR1 is SGHTA and CDR2 is FQGNSA. V shed 5 bases and J shed 3 bases, with 19 bases lying between them. The CDR3 covers 16 residues. In DNA form, the CDR3 reads TGTGCCAGCAGCCATAGACAAGGGCTAGGGGACACTGAAGCTTTCTTT. Translation: CASSHRQGLGDTEAFF. Filled out from reference TRBV7-2 and TRBJ1-1, the complete variable domain reads GAGVSQSPSNKVTEKGKDVELRCDPISGHTALYWYRQSLGQGLEFLIYFQGNSAPDKSGLPSDRFSAERTGGSVSTLTIQRTQQEDSAVYLCASSHRQGLGDTEAFFGQGTRLTVV.

V usage is TRBV28 and J usage is TRBJ1-2; D is perhaps TRBD1 (5 bases). Trimming removed 5 bases from V and 4 bases from J, with 14 bases in between. The CDR3 has 14 residues. The V gene's germline CDR1 is MDHEN and CDR2 SYDVKM. The CDR3 DNA reads TGTGCCAGCAGTGTAGATCAGGGTCTCTATGGCTACACCTTC. Translation: CASSVDQGLYGYTF.

The rearrangement links TRBV6-1 to TRBJ2-7; tentative D call: TRBD1 (5 bases). Germline CDR1 reads MNHNS; CDR2 reads SASEGT. V shed 2 bases and J shed 0 bases, with 8 bases lying between them. This CDR3 contains 14 residues. CDR3 protein: CASSEHRSSYEQYF. The CDR3 DNA reads TGTGCCAGCAGTGAACACAGGAGCTCCTACGAGCAGTACTTC.

This sequence joins TRBV11-2 and TRBJ1-1; D uncertain. V was cut by 7 bases and J by 5 bases, with 14 bases left in between. Germline CDR1 and CDR2: SGHAT and FQNNGV. The CDR3 runs to 13 residues. CDR3 bases: TGTGCCAGCACGCAGCTCTCTCGTACTGAAGCTTTCTTT. Translation gives CASTQLSRTEAFF.

The chain carries TRBV6-1 and TRBJ2-7; 7 nucleotides line up with TRBD1. Germline V gene data show CDR1 as MNHNS and CDR2 as SASEGT. The CDR3 runs to 14 residues. J was trimmed by 3 bases and V by 2 bases; bases with no gene match: 4. The CDR3 region is CASSEQGVVYEQYF. CDR3 DNA: TGTGCCAGCAGTGAACAGGGGGTCGTCTACGAGCAGTACTTC.

The chain joins TRBV7-2 to TRBJ1-5; 7 positions match TRBD1. Looked up from germline, CDR1 is SGHTA and CDR2 is FQGNSA. CDR3 length: 13 residues. The V and J ends lost 5 bases and 9 bases, in that order; junction bases with no gene match: 7. In DNA, the CDR3 is TGTGCCAGCAGCCAATCCAGGGGGGGGCCCCAGCATTTT. Protein product: CASSQSRGGPQHF.

This chain links TRBV10-3 with TRBJ2-2; 10 nucleotides match TRBD1. Germline assignment: CDR1 ENHRY and CDR2 SYGVKD. The CDR3 sequence is 16 residues long. After removal of 0 bases from V and 7 bases from J, the junction contained 5 bases not matched to a gene. The CDR3 DNA reads TGTGCCATCAGTGAGTCAGCGACAGGGGGCGGCGGGGAGCTGTTTTTT. Translated: CAISESATGGGGELFF.

The V call is TRBV2, the J call TRBJ2-7; D perhaps matches TRBD2 (5 bases). This CDR3 spans 12 amino acids. Trimming removed 4 bases from V and 6 bases from J, with 10 bases in between. Germline V gene lookup returns CDR1 SNHLY and CDR2 FYNNEI. The CDR3 DNA follows: TGTGCCAGCAGTGTACGAGGGTCCGAGCAGTACTTC. This gives the protein CASSVRGSEQYF. The full variable domain, rest sourced from reference TRBV2 and TRBJ2-7, is EPEVTQTPSHQVTQMGQEVILRCVPISNHLYFYWYRQILGQKVEFLVSFYNNEISEKSEIFDDQFSVERPDGSNFTLKIRSTKLEDSAMYFCASSVRGSEQYFGPGTRLTVT.

The CDR3 DNA reads TGTGCCAGCAGCCAAGCAGCCGGGACAGGGTACGAGCAGTACTTC. Amino acid sequence: CASSQAAGTGYEQYF. The rearrangement joins TRBV4-2 to TRBJ2-5, with 9 bases that match TRBD1. The J call is in doubt because the DNA end fits TRBJ2-7 better. CDR3 length equals 15 residues. The germline V gene encodes CDR1 LGHNA and CDR2 YNFKEQ.